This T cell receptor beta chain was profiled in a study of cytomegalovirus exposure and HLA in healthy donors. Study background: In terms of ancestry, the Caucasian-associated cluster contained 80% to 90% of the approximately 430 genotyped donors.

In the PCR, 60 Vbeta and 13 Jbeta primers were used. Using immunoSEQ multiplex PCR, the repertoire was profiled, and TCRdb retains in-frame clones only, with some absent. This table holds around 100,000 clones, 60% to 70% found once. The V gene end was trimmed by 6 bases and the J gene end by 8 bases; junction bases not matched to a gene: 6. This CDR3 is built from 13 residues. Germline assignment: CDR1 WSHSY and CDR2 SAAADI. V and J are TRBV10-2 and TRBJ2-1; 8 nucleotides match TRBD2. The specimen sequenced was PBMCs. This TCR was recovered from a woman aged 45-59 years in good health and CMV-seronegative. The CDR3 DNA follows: TGCGCCAGCAGACTAGCGGCTTCGTATGAGCAGTTCTTC. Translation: CASRLAASYEQFF.